This entry lists 21 T cell receptor beta chains sequenced from one sample in a study of T cell repertoires in cytomegalovirus infection. One entry per CDR3 protein results from TCRdb running MiXCR on the reads. The table has approximately 400,000 distinct CDR3 sequences, under 40% seen once. Source material: PBMCs. The source of these receptors is a human donor in good health (CMV status not recorded). Some clones in this sample may be carry-over from other donors' samples.

Only a few counts were recorded for this clonotype. This chain uses TRBV7-2 with TRBJ1-4; no firm D call. Germline CDR1 reads SGHTA; CDR2 reads FQGNSA. The CDR3 runs to 13 residues. Between the trimmed V and J ends, which lost 5 bases and 4 bases, there was a span of 8 bases. CDR3 nucleotides: TGTGCCAGCAGCGCGTACATTAATGAAAAACTGTTTTTT. Translating it yields CASSAYINEKLFF.

In this sample, this clonotype turned up a few times. The chain has TRBV27 and TRBJ2-7, with 8 nucleotides matching TRBD1. J was trimmed by 2 bases and V by 0 bases; bases with no gene match: 6. The CDR3 has 16 residues. Per the germline V gene, CDR1 is MNHEY and CDR2 is SMNVEV (reference sequence). The CDR3 DNA reads TGTGCCAGCAGTTTATCGGGCGGGACAGGCACCTACGAGCAGTACTTC. It codes for CASSLSGGTGTYEQYF.

Comments on this clonotype: Germline and junction disagree at one end, which may indicate a read error. This chain joins TRBV6-2 or TRBV6-3 and TRBJ1-5; 7 positions match TRBD1. The CDR3 loop spans 16 amino acids. Germline CDR1 MNHEY, CDR2 SVGEGT. Here the CDR3 reads CASGPGQQIIHQPHHF. For the CDR3, the DNA is TGTGCCAGCGGGCCGGGACAGCAGATAATTCATCAGCCCCATCATTTT.

The chain recombines TRBV20-1 with TRBJ1-1; 7 nucleotides agree with TRBD1. The CDR3 is 15 residues long. Germline trimming cut 6 bases from V and 0 bases from J; bases unmatched to any gene: 10. Germline CDR1 DFQATT, CDR2 SNEGSKA (reference sequence). The CDR3 sequence: CSAPRTGTVNTEAFF. Here the CDR3 DNA reads TGCAGTGCCCCCCGCACCGGGACAGTGAACACTGAAGCTTTCTTT.

This clonotype was picked up a small number of times. The J gene is TRBJ2-7, the V gene TRBV28; tentative D call: TRBD1 (5 bases). Trimming took off 6 bases at V and 3 bases at J, with 18 bases between the two ends. There are 15 residues in the CDR3. Germline CDR1 reads MDHEN; CDR2 reads SYDVKM. The CDR3 loop is CASSSQGEIHYEQYF. In DNA, the CDR3 is TGTGCCAGCAGCTCCCAAGGGGAAATCCACTACGAGCAGTACTTC.

Many counts were recorded for this clonotype. V gene TRBV7-8 combines with J gene TRBJ1-1; the D gene is possibly TRBD1 (6 bases). Germline loops: CDR1 SGHVS, CDR2 FQNEAQ. CDR3 length: 12 residues. Trimming pared 8 bases from V and 5 bases from J, leaving 12 bases between. This CDR3 reads CASGRGRTEAFF. CDR3 nucleotides: TGTGCCAGCGGCAGGGGTAGGACTGAAGCTTTCTTT. The full variable domain, completed using reference TRBV7-8 and TRBJ1-1, is GAGVSQSPRYKVAKRGQDVALRCDPISGHVSLFWYQQALGQGPEFLTYFQNEAQLDKSGLPSDRFFAERPEGSVSTLKIQRTQQEDSAVYLCASGRGRTEAFFGQGTRLTVV.

The table lists this clonotype with a few counts. The chain uses TRBV4-1 and TRBJ1-2; 8 bases agree with TRBD1. Germline loops: CDR1 MGHRA, CDR2 YSYEKL. The CDR3 covers 15 residues. The ends lost 0 bases at V and 6 bases at J; junction bases unmatched: 6. The CDR3 reads CASSQDRRTGNGYTF. The CDR3 nucleotides read TGCGCCAGCAGCCAAGATCGGCGGACAGGGAATGGCTACACCTTC.

This clonotype has at least ten counts. This chain uses TRBV7-8 with TRBJ1-2, with 10 bases identical to TRBD1. The CDR3 runs to 16 residues. The junction had 7 bases not matched to a gene; V was cut back by 1 base and J by 5 bases. Per the germline V gene, CDR1 is SGHVS and CDR2 is FQNEAQ. Here the CDR3 DNA reads TGTGCCAGCAGCTTAGGAGTTGACAGGGGGCTGTATGGCTACACCTTC. Protein: CASSLGVDRGLYGYTF.

This clonotype appeared a few times. J is TRBJ2-2 and V is TRBV20-1, with D tentatively TRBD1 (7 bases). This CDR3 is built from 18 residues. V lost 0 bases and J lost 5, with 22 bases in between. The V gene's germline CDR1 is DFQATT and CDR2 SNEGSKA (reference sequence). CDR3 protein: CSARDLIQGGGRTGELFF. The CDR3 DNA reads TGCAGTGCTAGAGATTTGATCCAGGGGGGCGGACGGACCGGGGAGCTGTTTTTT.

The CDR3 bases are TGTGCCAGCAGCAAGGACAGGGGGGAAAGTGAAAAACTGTTTTTT. Protein: CASSKDRGESEKLFF. The chain recombines TRBV5-4 with TRBJ1-4; TRBD1 matches at 10 bases. This CDR3 has 15 amino acids. V trimming: 4 bases; J trimming: 7 bases; junction bases outside the gene matches: 7. From germline, CDR1 is SGHNT and CDR2 YYREEE (reference sequence).

In this sample, this clonotype turned up a few times. This chain connects TRBV12-3 or TRBV12-4 to TRBJ1-5, with 7 positions matching TRBD1. The CDR3 runs to 14 residues. V lost 5 bases and J lost 4; bases outside the gene matches: 5. The CDR3 spells CASSGDRENQPQHF. In DNA form, the CDR3 reads TGTGCCAGCAGTGGCGACAGGGAAAATCAGCCCCAGCATTTT.

This clonotype was counted a few times. V and J are TRBV19 and TRBJ2-1; 7 nucleotides align to TRBD1. V shed 7 bases, J shed 1 base, and the junction held 7 bases outside the gene matches. Germline V gene data show CDR1 as LNHDA and CDR2 as SQIVND (reference sequence). CDR3 size: 15 residues. CDR3 region: CASTGARGSYNEQFF. For the CDR3, the DNA is TGTGCCAGTACAGGGGCCAGGGGGTCCTACAATGAGCAGTTCTTC. Full variable domain (rest looked up from reference TRBV19 and TRBJ2-1): DGGITQSPKYLFRKEGQNVTLSCEQNLNHDAMYWYRQDPGQGLRLIYYSQIVNDFQKGDIAEGYSVSREKKESFPLTVTSAQKNPTAFYLCASTGARGSYNEQFFGPGTRLTVL.

The CDR3 nucleotides are TGTGCCAGCAGTTTAGCTCCAGGGGGGACAGAGACCCAGTACTTC. Residues: CASSLAPGGTETQYF. The chain carries TRBV12-3 or TRBV12-4 and TRBJ2-5, with a tentative D call TRBD1 (7 bases). V lost 0 bases and J 4 bases, leaving 12 bases between the germline ends. The CDR3 spans 15 residues.

This clonotype was counted between two and nine times. The chain employs TRBV6-6 and TRBJ1-1; 9 nucleotides match TRBD1. CDR1 MNHNY and CDR2 SVGAGI come from the germline V gene (reference sequence). The CDR3 has 14 residues. The V segment lost 7 bases and the J segment 1 base; nucleotides outside the gene matches: 4. The CDR3 bases are TGTGCCAGCATTCCGGGACAGGGGAACACTGAAGCTTTCTTT. It yields the protein CASIPGQGNTEAFF.

The chain uses TRBV20-1 and TRBJ1-1; TRBD1 matches at 8 bases. The germline V gene has CDR1 DFQATT and CDR2 SNEGSKA (reference sequence). The V segment lost 0 bases and the J segment 1 base; nucleotides outside the gene matches: 28. CDR3 length: 23 residues. The CDR3 DNA reads TGCAGTGCTAGAGATTTACCGGACAGGGCAGGTTTAAGGAGTACGATCTCGAACACTGAAGCTTTCTTT. This encodes CSARDLPDRAGLRSTISNTEAFF.

This clonotype was counted ten times or more. J is TRBJ2-7 and V is TRBV7-2, with 10 bases matching TRBD2. The CDR3 spans 16 residues. Germline CDR1 SGHTA, CDR2 FQGNSA. The junction had 4 bases not matched to a gene; V was cut back by 0 bases and J by 2 bases. This CDR3 is CASSLAKRGGTYEQYF. In nucleotides, the CDR3 is TGTGCCAGCAGCTTAGCTAAGCGGGGGGGAACCTACGAGCAGTACTTC.

This clonotype was found once. This chain uses TRBV6-6 with TRBJ2-7; 11 nucleotides line up with TRBD1. V dropped 8 bases and J dropped 5; count of bases not matched to a gene: 14. CDR3 length: 16 residues. Germline values: CDR1 MNHNY, CDR2 SVGAGI (reference sequence). The CDR3 sequence is CASASLRGQGANEQYF. The CDR3 DNA follows: TGTGCCAGCGCGTCACTTAGAGGACAGGGGGCGAACGAGCAGTACTTC.

This clonotype has more than one count but fewer than ten. The V gene is TRBV28, the J gene TRBJ2-6; D not certain. The V gene's germline CDR1 is MDHEN and CDR2 SYDVKM. CDR3 length: 18 residues. The ends were cut back, 2 bases at V and 0 bases at J, with 14 bases in the middle. The CDR3, as DNA: TGTGCCAGCAGTTTAGCCCTCGGATTCGGCTCTGGGGCCAACGTCCTGACTTTC. Protein product: CASSLALGFGSGANVLTF.

The chain links TRBV5-1 to TRBJ2-5, with 13 bases aligning to TRBD2. The CDR3 covers 16 residues. In germline, CDR1 is SGHRS, CDR2 YFSETQ. Losses at the gene ends were 4 bases for V and 2 bases for J; bases not matched to a gene: 5. The CDR3 protein is CASSKRLAGGQETQYF. CDR3 nucleotides: TGCGCCAGCAGCAAGAGACTAGCGGGGGGACAAGAGACCCAGTACTTC.

The chain employs TRBV2 and TRBJ2-6; possible D gene TRBD2, 6 bases. V lost 6 bases to trimming and J lost 2 bases, with 11 bases between them. In germline, CDR1 is SNHLY, CDR2 FYNNEI. The CDR3 covers 15 residues. CDR3 nucleotides: TGTGCCAGCAGCGAGGAGGGACCTGGGGCCAACGTCCTGACTTTC. Residues: CASSEEGPGANVLTF.

J is TRBJ2-4 and V is TRBV10-3, with D perhaps matching TRBD2 (5 bases). V was trimmed by 3 bases and J by 3 bases, leaving 18 bases between them. This CDR3 has 17 amino acids. The germline V gene has CDR1 ENHRY and CDR2 SYGVKD. The CDR3 DNA reads TGTGCCATCAGTGAAAACTTACCGGGGATGGGCAAAAACATTCAGTACTTC. Its protein is CAISENLPGMGKNIQYF.